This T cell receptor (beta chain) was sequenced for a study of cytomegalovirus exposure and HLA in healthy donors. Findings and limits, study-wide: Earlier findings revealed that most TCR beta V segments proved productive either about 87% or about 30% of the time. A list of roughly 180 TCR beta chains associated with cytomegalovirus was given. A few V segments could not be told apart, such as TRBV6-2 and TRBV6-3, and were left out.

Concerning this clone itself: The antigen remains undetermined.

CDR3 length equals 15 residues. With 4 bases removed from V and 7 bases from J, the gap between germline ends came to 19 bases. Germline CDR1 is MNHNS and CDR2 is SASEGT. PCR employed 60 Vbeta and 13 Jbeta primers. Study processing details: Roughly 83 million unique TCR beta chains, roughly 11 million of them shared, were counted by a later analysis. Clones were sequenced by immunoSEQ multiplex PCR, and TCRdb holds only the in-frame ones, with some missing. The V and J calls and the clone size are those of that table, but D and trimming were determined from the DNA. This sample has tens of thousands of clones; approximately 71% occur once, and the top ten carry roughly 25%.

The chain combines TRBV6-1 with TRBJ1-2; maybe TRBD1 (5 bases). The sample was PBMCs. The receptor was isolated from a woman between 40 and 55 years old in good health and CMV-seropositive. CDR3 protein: CASSVTGLRLGGYTF. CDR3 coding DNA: TGTGCCAGCAGTGTAACGGGACTCCGATTGGGTGGCTACACCTTC.